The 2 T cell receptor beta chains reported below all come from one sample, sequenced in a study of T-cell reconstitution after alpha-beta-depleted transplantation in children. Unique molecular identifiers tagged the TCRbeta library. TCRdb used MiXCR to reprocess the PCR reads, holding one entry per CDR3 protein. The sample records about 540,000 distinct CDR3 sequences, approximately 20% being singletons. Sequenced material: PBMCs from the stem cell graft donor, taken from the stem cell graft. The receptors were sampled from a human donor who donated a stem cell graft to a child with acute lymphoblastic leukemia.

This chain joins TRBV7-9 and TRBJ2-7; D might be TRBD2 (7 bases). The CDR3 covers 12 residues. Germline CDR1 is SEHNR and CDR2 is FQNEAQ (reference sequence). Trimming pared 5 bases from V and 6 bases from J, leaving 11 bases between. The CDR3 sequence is CASSRGATEQYF. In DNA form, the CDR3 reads TGTGCCAGCAGCCGGGGGGCAACCGAGCAGTACTTC.

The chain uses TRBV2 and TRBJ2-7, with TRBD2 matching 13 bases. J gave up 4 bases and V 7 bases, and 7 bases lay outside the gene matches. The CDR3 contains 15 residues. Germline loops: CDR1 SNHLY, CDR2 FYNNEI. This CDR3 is CASTRTSGSLYEQYF. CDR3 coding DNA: TGTGCCAGCACCAGGACTAGCGGGAGTCTATACGAGCAGTACTTC. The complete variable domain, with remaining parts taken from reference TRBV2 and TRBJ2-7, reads EPEVTQTPSHQVTQMGQEVILRCVPISNHLYFYWYRQILGQKVEFLVSFYNNEISEKSEIFDDQFSVERPDGSNFTLKIRSTKLEDSAMYFCASTRTSGSLYEQYFGPGTRLTVT.